This entry concerns a single T cell receptor (beta chain). Its antigen is still unknown. Nothing much larger sits one base from this clone, and base qualities are not available. The sample is drawn from a study of control samples from healthy donors and cancer patients (TCRdb year 2020). To prepare the library, the immunoSEQ multiplex PCR assay was applied. In TCRdb, the immuneACCESS table is reduced to in-frame sequences with V and J assigned. These tables do not hold every clone; where another copy was compared, an unresolved V gene accounts for under half, and the others remain unexplained. This sample is represented by some 100,000 clones; roughly 87% of them were singletons. In total, the top ten clones hold more than 15% of the sample. The trim is 2 bases for V and 6 bases for J, with a gap of 13 bases between the germline ends. The CDR3, cysteine through phenylalanine, is 14 amino acids long. Of all the DNA, just the CDR3 is kept, 42 bases in frame from base 1. CDR1 and CDR2 are read off the germline V gene as MGHRA and YSYEKL.

This clonotype was sampled from a woman aged 45 to 65 in good health. The chain is encoded by TRBV4-1 joined to TRBJ1-2; a tentative D match to TRBD1 spans 6 bases. The material sequenced was blood. This receptor carries the CDR3 CASSQPRTVHGYTF. The DNA sequence is as follows: TGCGCCAGCAGCCAACCCCGGACAGTCCATGGCTACACCTTC.